The T cell receptor beta chain described here comes from a study of control samples from healthy donors and cancer patients. TCRdb's table, derived via immunoSEQ multiplex PCR, lists solely in-frame clones and lacks some. The data contain about 120,000 clones, approximately 88% of them singletons. Sequencing was done on a sample of blood. This sequence was found in a man between 35 and 55 years old in good health.

As DNA, the CDR3 is TGCGCCAGCAGCAACAGAGGGACTAATGAAAAACTGTTTTTT. As protein: CASSNRGTNEKLFF. V and J are TRBV5-1 and TRBJ1-4; D not resolved. CDR3 size: 14 residues. Trimming pared 4 bases from V and 2 bases from J, leaving 9 bases between. Germline-derived CDR1 and CDR2 are SGHRS and YFSETQ.